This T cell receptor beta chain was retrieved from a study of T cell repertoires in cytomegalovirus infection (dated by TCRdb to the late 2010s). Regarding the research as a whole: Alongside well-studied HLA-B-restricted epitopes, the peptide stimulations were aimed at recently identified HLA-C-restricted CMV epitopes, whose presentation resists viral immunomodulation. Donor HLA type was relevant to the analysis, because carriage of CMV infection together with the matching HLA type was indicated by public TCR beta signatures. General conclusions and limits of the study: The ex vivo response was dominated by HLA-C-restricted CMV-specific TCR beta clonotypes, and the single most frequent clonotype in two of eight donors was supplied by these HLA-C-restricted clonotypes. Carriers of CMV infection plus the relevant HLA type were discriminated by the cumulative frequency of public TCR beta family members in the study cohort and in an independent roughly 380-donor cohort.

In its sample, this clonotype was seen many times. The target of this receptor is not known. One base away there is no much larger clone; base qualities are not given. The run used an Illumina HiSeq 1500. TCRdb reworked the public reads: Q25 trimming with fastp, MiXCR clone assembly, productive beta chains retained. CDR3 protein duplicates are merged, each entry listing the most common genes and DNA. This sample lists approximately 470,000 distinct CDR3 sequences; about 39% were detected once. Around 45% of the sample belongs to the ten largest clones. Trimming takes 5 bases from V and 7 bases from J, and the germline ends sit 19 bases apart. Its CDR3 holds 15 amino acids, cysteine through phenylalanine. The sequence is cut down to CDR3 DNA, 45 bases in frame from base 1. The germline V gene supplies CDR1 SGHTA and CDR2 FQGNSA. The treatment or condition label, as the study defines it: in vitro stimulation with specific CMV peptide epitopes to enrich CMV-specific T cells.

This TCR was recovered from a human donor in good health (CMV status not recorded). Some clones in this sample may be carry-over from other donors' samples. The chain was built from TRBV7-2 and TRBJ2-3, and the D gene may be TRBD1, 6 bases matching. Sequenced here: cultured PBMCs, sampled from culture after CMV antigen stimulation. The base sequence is TGTGCCAGCAGCCCCCCGGGACAAAGGATACATACGCAGTATTTT. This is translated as CASSPPGQRIHTQYF.